Below are 5 T cell receptor beta chains sequenced from a single sample in a study of T cell changes during pregnancy in multiple sclerosis (dated by TCRdb to about 2019). The library was obtained by the immunoSEQ multiplex PCR assay. TCRdb's version of the immuneACCESS table is confined to in-frame rearrangements and falls short of the full clone set. An unresolved V gene accounts for under half of the shortfall where checked; the remainder is of unknown origin. This sample holds roughly 52,000 clones; 85% to 95% were observed only once. Of the sample, around 0.25% is held by the ten largest clones. This specimen was CD4+ T cells from peripheral blood mononuclear cells, taken in the third trimester of pregnancy. These receptors were obtained from a female donor with multiple sclerosis, enrolled in a pregnancy study.

V and J are TRBV2 and TRBJ1-5; D remains ambiguous. CDR3 size: 16 residues. CDR1 SNHLY and CDR2 FYNNEI come from the germline V gene. Trimming cost V 5 bases and J 1 base, with 15 bases left between them. The CDR3 sequence: CASSPSGLGSNQPQHF. The CDR3 DNA sequence: TGTGCCAGCAGTCCCAGCGGGTTAGGCAGCAATCAGCCCCAGCATTTT.

This chain links TRBV28 with TRBJ1-2, with TRBD1 matching over 7 bases. Germline V gene data show CDR1 as MDHEN and CDR2 as SYDVKM. The CDR3 loop spans 12 amino acids. J gave up 8 bases and V 5 bases, and 5 bases lay outside the gene matches. For the CDR3, the DNA is TGTGCCAGCAGTCGCGACAGGGCGGGCTACACCTTC. This codes for CASSRDRAGYTF.

This chain uses TRBV27 with TRBJ2-1, with 7 bases fitting TRBD1. Germline V CDR1 and CDR2: MNHEY, SMNVEV (reference sequence). This CDR3 has 14 amino acids. Trimming removed 1 base from V and 7 bases from J; junction bases left unmatched: 4. DNA for the CDR3: TGTGCCAGCAGTTTATGGGCCAGGGGGAATGAGCAGTTCTTC. Translation: CASSLWARGNEQFF.

This clone occurred once. This chain connects TRBV4-1 to TRBJ2-7; 13 positions match TRBD2. The length of the CDR3 is 14 residues. The junction had 1 base not matched to a gene; V was cut back by 4 bases and J by 4 bases. CDR1 is MGHRA, CDR2 YSYEKL, per germline. CDR3 sequence (DNA): TGCGCCAGCAGCCGGACTAGCGGGAGTTACGAGCAGTACTTC. It codes for CASSRTSGSYEQYF.

The chain employs TRBV2 and TRBJ1-2; no reliable D call. Germline loops: CDR1 SNHLY, CDR2 FYNNEI. The CDR3 length is 11 residues. Trimming removed 5 bases from V and 6 bases from J, with 7 bases in between. The CDR3 here is CASSIFDGYTF. The CDR3 coding sequence is TGTGCCAGCAGTATTTTCGATGGCTACACCTTC. The whole variable domain, remainder taken from reference TRBV2 and TRBJ1-2, is EPEVTQTPSHQVTQMGQEVILRCVPISNHLYFYWYRQILGQKVEFLVSFYNNEISEKSEIFDDQFSVERPDGSNFTLKIRSTKLEDSAMYFCASSIFDGYTFGSGTRLTVV.